Listed below are T cell receptor beta chains from one sample, sequenced in a study of beta chain features in type 1 diabetes. This table comes from immunoSEQ multiplex PCR, and its TCRdb copy is limited to in-frame clones, with some not included. The sample includes nearly 700,000 clones, around an eighth seen only once; the top ten take 0.02% to 0.025%. Sequencing was done on a sample of naive CD4+ T cells from blood. The source of these receptors is a young man with type 1 diabetes. The CDR3 runs from the conserved cysteine through the conserved F or W. The order of the fields is J gene, clone size, D gene, V gene, CDR3 protein, CDR3 DNA. D genes are given only for firm matches. Clone size is stated in some rows and not others, as once, few, many or a class when expanded.

TRBJ1-2	few	NA	TRBV29-1	CSAFRRHSEGYTF	TGCAGCGCGTTCCGACGCCACTCAGAGGGCTACACCTTC
TRBJ2-1	NA	TRBD2	TRBV19	CASSIDLTSGMDEQFF	TGTGCCAGTAGTATAGACCTGACTAGCGGCATGGATGAGCAGTTCTTC
TRBJ2-7	NA	NA	TRBV7-9	CASSLWTEGEQYF	TGTGCCAGCAGCTTATGGACAGAGGGGGAGCAGTACTTC
TRBJ1-1	few	NA	TRBV7-2	CASSSTPNTEAFF	TGTGCCAGCAGCTCAACACCGAACACTGAAGCTTTCTTT
TRBJ2-5	NA	NA	TRBV18	CASSPISGETQYF	TGTGCCAGCTCACCAATTTCAGGAGAGACCCAGTACTTC
TRBJ2-5	NA	NA	TRBV7-2	CASSLGRAETQYF	TGTGCCAGCAGCTTAGGCAGGGCAGAGACCCAGTACTTC
TRBJ2-5	NA	NA	TRBV30	CAWSGETQYF	TGTGCCTGGAGCGGGGAGACCCAGTACTTC
TRBJ2-7	few	NA	TRBV5-6	CASSPDSSYEQYF	TGTGCCAGCAGCCCGGACAGCTCCTACGAGCAGTACTTC
TRBJ1-4	NA	NA	TRBV29-1	CSAGGGEKLFF	TGCAGTGCGGGGGGAGGTGAAAAACTGTTTTTT
TRBJ2-5	few	NA	TRBV2	CASSQSSQETQYF	TGTGCCAGCAGTCAGTCCAGCCAAGAGACCCAGTACTTC
TRBJ1-2	NA	NA	TRBV29-1	CSVEDRHLYGYTF	TGCAGCGTTGAAGATCGACACCTATATGGCTACACCTTC
TRBJ2-7	NA	TRBD1	TRBV27	CASSPRTGYEQYF	TGTGCCAGCAGTCCACGGACAGGATACGAGCAGTACTTC
TRBJ1-4	few	TRBD1	TRBV7-9	CASSSRDRGEEKLFF	TGTGCCAGCAGCTCCCGGGACAGGGGTGAAGAAAAACTGTTTTTT
TRBJ2-3	few	TRBD2	TRBV30	CAWTVMGLAVPTDTQYF	TGTGCCTGGACGGTAATGGGGCTAGCGGTCCCCACAGATACGCAGTATTTT
TRBJ1-2	few	NA	TRBV21-1	CASEGGANYGYTF	TGTGCCAGCGAAGGAGGAGCTAACTATGGCTACACCTTC
TRBJ1-2	NA	NA	TRBV10-3	CAISANPDSRDGYTF	TGTGCCATCAGTGCGAACCCCGACAGTCGGGATGGCTACACCTTC
TRBJ2-1	NA	NA	TRBV6-1	CASSTRKTWGNGQFF	TGTGCCAGCAGTACGCGTAAGACGTGGGGTAATGGGCAGTTCTTC
TRBJ1-5	NA	TRBD1	TRBV7-9	CASSYGTGADQPQHF	TGTGCCAGCAGCTACGGGACAGGCGCTGATCAGCCCCAGCATTTT
TRBJ2-5	few	TRBD2	TRBV5-1	CASSGRGLAEETQYF	TGCGCCAGCAGCGGGCGGGGACTAGCAGAAGAGACCCAGTACTTC
TRBJ1-5	few	TRBD1	TRBV25-1	CATSGTGHQPQHF	TGTGCCACCTCCGGGACAGGACATCAGCCCCAGCATTTT
TRBJ1-1	few	TRBD1	TRBV4-2	CASSLPDRDNTEAFF	TGTGCCAGCAGCCTCCCGGACAGGGATAACACTGAAGCTTTCTTT
TRBJ2-7	few	NA	TRBV27	CASSPRRDSQGGYEQYF	TGTGCCAGCAGTCCCCGGCGGGACAGCCAAGGGGGCTACGAGCAGTACTTC
TRBJ1-1	few	TRBD1	TRBV28	CASSFVTGGIEAFF	TGTGCCAGCAGTTTCGTGACAGGGGGCATAGAAGCTTTCTTT
TRBJ1-6	NA	NA	TRBV6-1	CASSEGGAYNSPLHF	TGTGCCAGCAGTGAAGGCGGGGCGTATAATTCACCCCTCCACTTT
TRBJ1-1	few	NA	TRBV27	CASSFGGVWGTEAFF	TGTGCCAGCAGTTTTGGAGGGGTATGGGGTACTGAAGCTTTCTTT
TRBJ1-1	NA	NA	TRBV6-5	CASSYSGSAFF	TGTGCCAGCAGTTACTCGGGGTCGGCTTTCTTT
TRBJ2-5	few	NA	TRBV6-6	CASSYGQNQETQYF	TGTGCCAGCAGTTACGGGCAGAACCAAGAGACCCAGTACTTC
TRBJ2-1	NA	NA	TRBV6-5	CASSSEGHWEQFF	TGTGCCAGCAGTTCCGAGGGACACTGGGAGCAGTTCTTC
TRBJ2-7	few	TRBD2	TRBV28	CASSRPLASAGGFRPTYEQYF	TGTGCCAGCAGCCGACCCCTCGCGTCGGCGGGGGGCTTTAGGCCCACTTACGAGCAGTACTTC
TRBJ2-3	few	TRBD2	TRBV9	CASSALAGGSTDTQYF	TGTGCCAGCAGCGCCCTAGCGGGGGGGAGCACAGATACGCAGTATTTT
TRBJ1-2	NA	NA	TRBV25-1	CASSGPPTDYGYTF	TGTGCCAGCAGTGGCCCGCCGACGGACTATGGCTACACCTTC
TRBJ1-1	few	NA	TRBV18	CASSHGPDIGTEAFF	TGTGCCAGCTCACACGGTCCAGATATAGGGACTGAAGCTTTCTTT
TRBJ1-2	NA	NA	TRBV27	CASSPVQGLNYGYTF	TGTGCCAGCAGTCCCGTCCAGGGGCTGAACTATGGCTACACCTTC